The source of this TCR beta chain is a study of T cell changes during pregnancy in multiple sclerosis. V lost 4 bases and J lost 6, with 15 bases in between. This CDR3 contains 15 residues. Germline lookup yields CDR1 LNHNV and CDR2 YYDKDF (reference sequence). Sequencing was performed with immunoSEQ multiplex PCR; in TCRdb, only in-frame clones are kept and a portion is missing. The sample holds about 40,000 clones, 91% seen once. The chain links TRBV15 to TRBJ1-4; perhaps TRBD1 as D (6 bases). The sequences come from CD4+ T cells from peripheral blood mononuclear cells, collected in the third trimester of pregnancy. The sequence derives from a female donor in good health, enrolled as a control in a pregnancy study. CDR3 nucleotide sequence: TGTGCCACCAGCAAACCTGGGACAACAGATGAAAAACTGTTTTTT. Amino acid sequence: CATSKPGTTDEKLFF.